This paragraph reports one TCR beta chain. Recruitment covered 25 or so US areas and drew participants whose ages spanned 18 to 89 years. In the source study's methods: How many nucleated cells were present was estimated from reference gene primer amplification. Using immunoSEQ multiplex PCR, the repertoire was profiled, and TCRdb retains in-frame clones only, with some absent. D and trimming come from the DNA, and the V and J calls and clone size come from that table. This sample has 200,000 to 300,000 clones, with around 89% found just once. These data come from a study of blood T cell repertoires in COVID-19. Study context: Donors in the United States, Italy and Spain gave samples during acute or convalescent COVID-19.

The CDR3 has 17 residues. J gave up 5 bases and V 5 bases, and 17 bases lay outside the gene matches. The germline V gene encodes CDR1 SGHAT and CDR2 FQNNGV. The sample comprised PBMCs or T cells enriched from blood (not recorded which). The chain is built from TRBV11-2 and TRBJ2-5, with 7 nucleotides matching TRBD2. The receptor was derived from a woman aged 40 to 50 with acute COVID-19. The DNA for the CDR3 is TGTGCCAGCAGCGCGATGATACTAGCGATTCAAGAGGAGACCCAGTACTTC. Translated: CASSAMILAIQEETQYF.